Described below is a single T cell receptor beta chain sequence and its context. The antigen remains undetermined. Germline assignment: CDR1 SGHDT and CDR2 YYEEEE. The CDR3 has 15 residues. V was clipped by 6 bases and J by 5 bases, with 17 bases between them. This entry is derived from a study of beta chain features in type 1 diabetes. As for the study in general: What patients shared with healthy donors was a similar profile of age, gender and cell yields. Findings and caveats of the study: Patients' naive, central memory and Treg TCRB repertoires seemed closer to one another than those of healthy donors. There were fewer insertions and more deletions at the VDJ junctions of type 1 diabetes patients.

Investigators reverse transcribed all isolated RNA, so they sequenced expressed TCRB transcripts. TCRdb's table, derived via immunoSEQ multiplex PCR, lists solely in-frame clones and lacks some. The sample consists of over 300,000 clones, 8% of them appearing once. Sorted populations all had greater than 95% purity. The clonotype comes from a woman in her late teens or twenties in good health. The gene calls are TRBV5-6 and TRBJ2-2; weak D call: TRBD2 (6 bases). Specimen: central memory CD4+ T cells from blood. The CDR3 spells CASTQLGGGTGELFF. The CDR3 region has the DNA TGTGCCAGCACTCAGCTCGGGGGAGGTACCGGGGAGCTGTTTTTT.